These 9 T cell receptor beta chains came from one sample sequenced in a study of blood T cell repertoires in COVID-19. Here immunoSEQ multiplex PCR was the method, and the copy in TCRdb shows in-frame clones only, minus some. The table shows 160,000 or so clones, with roughly 81% occurring only once. The sample comprised peripheral blood. The receptors come from a woman aged 45-59 years with COVID-19, enrolled during active disease.

V usage is TRBV27 and J usage is TRBJ1-1, with 7 bases that match TRBD1. CDR3 length: 19 amino acids. Per the germline V gene, CDR1 is MNHEY and CDR2 is SMNVEV (reference sequence). Losses at the gene ends were 3 bases for V and 4 bases for J; bases not matched to a gene: 20. The CDR3 coding sequence is TGTGCCAGCAGTTTCCTCCGTGAGCGACAGGGTAAGAGAAGCACTGAAGCTTTCTTT. This encodes CASSFLRERQGKRSTEAFF.

The chain carries TRBV15 and TRBJ2-5; 7 nucleotides line up with TRBD1. Germline V lookup: CDR1 LNHNV, CDR2 YYDKDF (reference sequence). This CDR3 region has 13 residues. V was pared by 3 bases and J by 2 bases, with 0 bases of the junction left unmatched. CDR3 DNA sequence: TGTGCCACCAGCAGGGGACAGCAAGAGACCCAGTACTTC. It yields the protein CATSRGQQETQYF.

V is TRBV5-1 and J is TRBJ2-5; 12 nucleotides line up with TRBD1. This CDR3 spans 17 amino acids. J lost 0 bases, V lost 2 bases, and 5 bases had no gene match. From germline, CDR1 is SGHRS and CDR2 YFSETQ. CDR3 loop: CASSFGTGGADQETQYF. Written as DNA, the CDR3 is TGCGCCAGCAGCTTTGGGACAGGGGGCGCCGACCAAGAGACCCAGTACTTC. The entire variable domain, with the rest obtained from reference TRBV5-1 and TRBJ2-5, is as follows: KAGVTQTPRYLIKTRGQQVTLSCSPISGHRSVSWYQQTPGQGLQFLFEYFSETQRNKGNFPGRFSGRQFSNSRSEMNVSTLELGDSALYLCASSFGTGGADQETQYFGPGTRLLVL.

The chain carries TRBV11-2 and TRBJ1-1, with D perhaps matching TRBD1 (5 bases). V was clipped by 5 bases and J by 6 bases, with 16 bases between them. The CDR3 runs to 14 residues. Germline CDR1 reads SGHAT; CDR2 reads FQNNGV. The CDR3 DNA reads TGTGCCAGCAGCACCGAGGGGCGGGACCCTGAAGCTTTCTTT. Protein: CASSTEGRDPEAFF.

V is TRBV18 and J is TRBJ2-1; TRBD2 aligns across 7 bases. The V gene end was trimmed by 0 bases and the J gene end by 9 bases; junction bases not matched to a gene: 8. There are 15 residues in the CDR3. Germline V CDR1 and CDR2: KGHSH, LQKENI. The CDR3 loop reads CASSPPTSPVVEQFF. In DNA form, the CDR3 reads TGTGCCAGCTCACCACCGACTAGCCCGGTGGTTGAGCAGTTCTTC.

V gene TRBV2 combines with J gene TRBJ2-3; 14 nucleotides align to TRBD2. Germline V gives CDR1 SNHLY, CDR2 FYNNEI. V was clipped by 3 bases and J by 4 bases; unmatched bases: 18. The CDR3 has 21 amino acids. Written as DNA, the CDR3 is TGTGCCAGCAGTGAGGTGCTCCCGAGACTAGCGGGGGGGCCTAGGTCAGATACGCAGTATTTT. Encoded protein: CASSEVLPRLAGGPRSDTQYF. The variable domain in full, with the rest retrieved from reference TRBV2 and TRBJ2-3, is EPEVTQTPSHQVTQMGQEVILRCVPISNHLYFYWYRQILGQKVEFLVSFYNNEISEKSEIFDDQFSVERPDGSNFTLKIRSTKLEDSAMYFCASSEVLPRLAGGPRSDTQYFGPGTRLTVL.

The rearrangement uses TRBV18 and TRBJ1-3; D remains unclear. CDR1 KGHSH and CDR2 LQKENI come from the germline V gene. The CDR3 contains 15 residues. Trimming left V 2 bases short and J 0 bases short, with 8 bases between. CDR3 DNA sequence: TGTGCCAGCTCACCATACTCTGACTCTGGAAACACCATATATTTT. Its translation is CASSPYSDSGNTIYF.

The count of this clone is one. This chain uses TRBV7-2 with TRBJ2-1; TRBD2 matches at 13 bases. The CDR3 extends over 19 amino acids. The germline gives CDR1 SGHTA, CDR2 FQGNSA. Trimming removed 0 bases from V and 7 bases from J; junction bases left unmatched: 12. CDR3 nucleotides: TGTGCCAGCAGCTTAGCTTTTTGGACTAGCGGGGGAAGGAGAAATGAGCAGTTCTTC. Its translation: CASSLAFWTSGGRRNEQFF.

The V call is TRBV4-1, the J call TRBJ2-7; 9 nucleotides match TRBD1. This CDR3 has 15 amino acids. After removal of 1 base from V and 2 bases from J, the junction contained 3 bases not matched to a gene. Germline V CDR1 and CDR2: MGHRA, YSYEKL. The CDR3 sequence is CASSQVHRGPYEQYF. The DNA for the CDR3 is TGCGCCAGCAGCCAAGTACACAGGGGGCCCTACGAGCAGTACTTC.